This is a list of T cell receptor beta chains from one sample in a study of blood T cell repertoires in COVID-19. Clones were read by immunoSEQ multiplex PCR, and TCRdb kept only the in-frame ones, dropping some. In the table there are 350,000 or so clones, roughly 90% of which are singletons. The source material was PBMCs or T cells enriched from blood (not recorded which). These receptors were collected from a young woman who had been exposed to COVID-19. Both conserved end residues are part of each CDR3. A D gene is named only where the DNA matches it firmly. The size field is filled for only some rows; it gives once, few, many or a size class.

abundance: -
j_gene: TRBJ1-1
v_gene: TRBV11-2
d_gene: -
CDR3nt: TGTGCCAGCAGCTTAGTTGCGGGGAGCACTGAAGCTTTCTTT
CDR3aa: CASSLVAGSTEAFF

abundance: -
j_gene: TRBJ1-2
v_gene: TRBV7-9
d_gene: TRBD1
CDR3nt: TGTGCCAGCAAACATCTCCCCGGGACAGATGGCTACACCTTC
CDR3aa: CASKHLPGTDGYTF

abundance: -
j_gene: TRBJ2-3
v_gene: TRBV11-2
d_gene: -
CDR3nt: TGTGCCAGCAGCTTAGTGCGGTGGCAGCCCTCGAAGGAAACAGATACGCAGTATTTT
CDR3aa: CASSLVRWQPSKETDTQYF

abundance: -
j_gene: TRBJ1-3
v_gene: TRBV5-1
d_gene: -
CDR3nt: TGCGCCAGCAGCTTGTCAGGCGACTCTGGAAACACCATATATTTT
CDR3aa: CASSLSGDSGNTIYF

abundance: few
j_gene: TRBJ1-1
v_gene: TRBV11-3
d_gene: -
CDR3nt: TGTGCCAGCAGCTTAGGGACAGAAGCTTTCTTT
CDR3aa: CASSLGTEAFF

abundance: few
j_gene: TRBJ1-2
v_gene: TRBV19
d_gene: -
CDR3nt: TGTGCCAGTATTGGGCAGGGGCCCTATGGCTACACCTTC
CDR3aa: CASIGQGPYGYTF

abundance: -
j_gene: TRBJ2-7
v_gene: TRBV7-3
d_gene: TRBD1
CDR3nt: TGTGCCAGCAGCTTAAGGTCCGGACAGGATTACGAGCAGTACTTC
CDR3aa: CASSLRSGQDYEQYF

abundance: -
j_gene: TRBJ1-3
v_gene: TRBV29-1
d_gene: -
CDR3nt: TGCAGCGTTGAACAGGGTTCCGGAAACACCATATATTTT
CDR3aa: CSVEQGSGNTIYF

abundance: -
j_gene: TRBJ1-2
v_gene: TRBV5-1
d_gene: -
CDR3nt: TGCGCCAGCAGGGACAGTTTAGCTAACTATGGCTACACCTTC
CDR3aa: CASRDSLANYGYTF

abundance: -
j_gene: TRBJ2-5
v_gene: TRBV3-1/TRBV3-2
d_gene: TRBD2
CDR3nt: TGTGCCAGCAGCCAAGGAAGAGGACTAGCGGGAGGGCGCGAGACCCAGTACTTC
CDR3aa: CASSQGRGLAGGRETQYF

abundance: -
j_gene: TRBJ1-6
v_gene: TRBV6-5
d_gene: -
CDR3nt: TGTGCCAGCAGTTTAGGGAGTAATTCACCCCTCCACTTT
CDR3aa: CASSLGSNSPLHF

abundance: -
j_gene: TRBJ2-1
v_gene: TRBV9
d_gene: TRBD1
CDR3nt: TGTGCCAGCAGCGGAACAGGGGCCAATGAGCAGTTCTTC
CDR3aa: CASSGTGANEQFF

abundance: few
j_gene: TRBJ2-7
v_gene: TRBV7-9
d_gene: -
CDR3nt: TGTGCCAGCAGCCCGAATACTTACGAGCAGTACTTC
CDR3aa: CASSPNTYEQYF

abundance: -
j_gene: TRBJ2-7
v_gene: TRBV5-1
d_gene: TRBD2
CDR3nt: TGCGCCAGCAGCTTGATTGGGGCTAGCGGGAGGGACGAGCAGTACTTC
CDR3aa: CASSLIGASGRDEQYF

abundance: -
j_gene: TRBJ2-3
v_gene: TRBV7-8
d_gene: TRBD2
CDR3nt: TGTGCCAGCAGACAATGGACTAGCGGGGTAACAGATACGCAGTATTTT
CDR3aa: CASRQWTSGVTDTQYF

abundance: -
j_gene: TRBJ1-2
v_gene: TRBV27
d_gene: -
CDR3nt: TGTGCCAGCAGTTTTGACAGAATTAACTATGGCTACACCTTC
CDR3aa: CASSFDRINYGYTF

abundance: -
j_gene: TRBJ1-1
v_gene: TRBV11-3
d_gene: TRBD1
CDR3nt: TGTGCCAGCAGCTTAGCGGACGGGACAGGGGTTGAAGCTTTCTTT
CDR3aa: CASSLADGTGVEAFF

abundance: -
j_gene: TRBJ1-5
v_gene: TRBV28
d_gene: -
CDR3nt: TGTGCCAGCACCGGCAGGCTCCGCCATCAGCCCCAGCATTTT
CDR3aa: CASTGRLRHQPQHF

abundance: -
j_gene: TRBJ2-7
v_gene: TRBV3-1/TRBV3-2
d_gene: -
CDR3nt: TGTGCCAGCAGCCAAGGGTCCGCGTACGAGCAGTACTTC
CDR3aa: CASSQGSAYEQYF

abundance: -
j_gene: TRBJ2-1
v_gene: TRBV10-1
d_gene: TRBD2
CDR3nt: TGCGCCAGCAGTGAGACTAGCGGGAGGGATGAGCAGTTCTTC
CDR3aa: CASSETSGRDEQFF

abundance: -
j_gene: TRBJ2-5
v_gene: TRBV12-3/TRBV12-4
d_gene: TRBD1
CDR3nt: TGTGCCACCTCCGGACAGGGGGAGACCCAGTACTTC
CDR3aa: CATSGQGETQYF

abundance: -
j_gene: TRBJ2-7
v_gene: TRBV7-9
d_gene: -
CDR3nt: TGTGCCAGCAGCTTCCCGGTTGATGGGGGCGGATACGAGCAGTACTTC
CDR3aa: CASSFPVDGGGYEQYF

abundance: -
j_gene: TRBJ1-2
v_gene: TRBV2
d_gene: TRBD1
CDR3nt: TGTGCCAGCACTCAGGGGGCTGGTTTTAACTATGGCTACACCTTC
CDR3aa: CASTQGAGFNYGYTF

abundance: -
j_gene: TRBJ2-3
v_gene: TRBV7-2
d_gene: TRBD2
CDR3nt: TGTGCCAGCAGACTTATGGCCCTAGCGGGAGGAAACACAGATACGCAGTATTTT
CDR3aa: CASRLMALAGGNTDTQYF

abundance: -
j_gene: TRBJ1-2
v_gene: TRBV19
d_gene: -
CDR3nt: TGTGCCAGTATAAAGGGGCCGAGTGGCTACACCTTC
CDR3aa: CASIKGPSGYTF

abundance: -
j_gene: TRBJ2-4
v_gene: TRBV19
d_gene: -
CDR3nt: TGTGCCAGTAGCAGGGCGGAACTAGCCAAAAACATTCAGTACTTC
CDR3aa: CASSRAELAKNIQYF

abundance: -
j_gene: TRBJ2-7
v_gene: TRBV6-5
d_gene: TRBD1
CDR3nt: TGTGCCAGTCGGTCCGGGACAGGGAGTTCCTACGAGCAGTACTTC
CDR3aa: CASRSGTGSSYEQYF

abundance: few
j_gene: TRBJ2-7
v_gene: TRBV11-2
d_gene: TRBD2
CDR3nt: TGTGCCAGCCTCTTGACTAGCGGGAGAGGGGAGCAGTACTTC
CDR3aa: CASLLTSGRGEQYF

abundance: few
j_gene: TRBJ2-1
v_gene: TRBV19
d_gene: -
CDR3nt: TGTGCCAGTATCGATTGGAGAGCGAATGAGCAGTTCTTC
CDR3aa: CASIDWRANEQFF

abundance: -
j_gene: TRBJ2-3
v_gene: TRBV5-1
d_gene: TRBD2
CDR3nt: TGCGCCAGCAGCTTCCTGACTAGCGGGCTCACAGATACGCAGTATTTT
CDR3aa: CASSFLTSGLTDTQYF

abundance: -
j_gene: TRBJ2-7
v_gene: TRBV2
d_gene: -
CDR3nt: TGTGCCAGCAGTGACCGTCCTTACGAGCAGTACTTC
CDR3aa: CASSDRPYEQYF

abundance: -
j_gene: TRBJ2-3
v_gene: TRBV7-8
d_gene: TRBD1
CDR3nt: TGTGCCAGCAGCCGGGACAGCCAAGATACGCAGTATTTT
CDR3aa: CASSRDSQDTQYF

abundance: -
j_gene: TRBJ2-3
v_gene: TRBV24-1
d_gene: TRBD2
CDR3nt: TGTGCCACCGGCAGACTAGCGGGAGGGCCAGATACGCAGTATTTT
CDR3aa: CATGRLAGGPDTQYF

abundance: -
j_gene: TRBJ2-3
v_gene: TRBV27
d_gene: TRBD2
CDR3nt: TGTGCCAGCAGTCCGGGACTAGCGGGAGCTAAAGATACGCAGTATTTT
CDR3aa: CASSPGLAGAKDTQYF

abundance: -
j_gene: TRBJ2-7
v_gene: TRBV7-9
d_gene: TRBD2
CDR3nt: TGTGCCAGCACTCTAGCGGGAGTGAGCGAGCAGTACTTC
CDR3aa: CASTLAGVSEQYF

abundance: -
j_gene: TRBJ1-2
v_gene: TRBV7-2
d_gene: TRBD1
CDR3nt: TGTGCCAGCAGCCGGGACAGGGGAAGGGTAGACTATGGCTACACCTTC
CDR3aa: CASSRDRGRVDYGYTF

abundance: few
j_gene: TRBJ1-4
v_gene: TRBV7-2
d_gene: -
CDR3nt: TGTGCCAGCAGCGCCCCCGCTGGGAGGGTCGGAAAACTGTTTTTT
CDR3aa: CASSAPAGRVGKLFF

abundance: -
j_gene: TRBJ2-7
v_gene: TRBV25-1
d_gene: TRBD1
CDR3nt: TGTGCCAGCAGTCGACAGGGGCGGTCCTACGAGCAGTACTTC
CDR3aa: CASSRQGRSYEQYF

abundance: -
j_gene: TRBJ2-5
v_gene: TRBV4-1
d_gene: -
CDR3nt: TGCGCCAGCAGCCAAGATGTTTCAGGGCTTGAGACCCAGTACTTC
CDR3aa: CASSQDVSGLETQYF

abundance: -
j_gene: TRBJ2-2
v_gene: TRBV5-1
d_gene: -
CDR3nt: TGCGCCAGCAGCTCGGGGGAACTTACCGGGGAGCTGTTTTTT
CDR3aa: CASSSGELTGELFF

abundance: -
j_gene: TRBJ1-4
v_gene: TRBV15
d_gene: -
CDR3nt: TGTGCCACCAGCAGAGCTCCCGTCGGGGGGGAAAAACTGTTTTTT
CDR3aa: CATSRAPVGGEKLFF

abundance: -
j_gene: TRBJ2-1
v_gene: TRBV29-1
d_gene: TRBD2
CDR3nt: TGCAGCGTTGAGTGGACTAGCGGGAGGGGGTCCCACAATGAGCAGTTCTTC
CDR3aa: CSVEWTSGRGSHNEQFF

abundance: once
j_gene: TRBJ2-3
v_gene: TRBV10-3
d_gene: TRBD2
CDR3nt: TGTGCCATCACCCAGACTAGCGGTAGCACAGATACGCAGTATTTT
CDR3aa: CAITQTSGSTDTQYF

abundance: -
j_gene: TRBJ1-5
v_gene: TRBV28
d_gene: -
CDR3nt: TGTGCCAGCAGAGTAAGCTCCGGTCAGCCCCAGCATTTT
CDR3aa: CASRVSSGQPQHF

abundance: -
j_gene: TRBJ1-2
v_gene: TRBV3-1/TRBV3-2
d_gene: TRBD1
CDR3nt: TGTGCCAGCACCCACCGGGACAGGGGCTCGAGACAAGGCTACACCTTC
CDR3aa: CASTHRDRGSRQGYTF

abundance: few
j_gene: TRBJ1-1
v_gene: TRBV7-8
d_gene: -
CDR3nt: TGTGCCAGCAGCCAAGGGGGATGGACTGAAGCTTTCTTT
CDR3aa: CASSQGGWTEAFF

abundance: few
j_gene: TRBJ2-1
v_gene: TRBV4-1
d_gene: TRBD2
CDR3nt: TGCGCCAGCAGCCAAGAATTACCTAGCGGCAATGAGCAGTTCTTC
CDR3aa: CASSQELPSGNEQFF

abundance: few
j_gene: TRBJ1-6
v_gene: TRBV11-2
d_gene: -
CDR3nt: TGTGCCAGCAGCTTCTCCCCAGGGCGCGGTTCACCCCTCCACTTT
CDR3aa: CASSFSPGRGSPLHF

abundance: -
j_gene: TRBJ1-2
v_gene: TRBV2
d_gene: -
CDR3nt: TGTGCCAGCAGTGCCTTAGTACCCTTTTATTTC
CDR3aa: CASSALVPFYF

abundance: -
j_gene: TRBJ1-5
v_gene: TRBV6-5
d_gene: TRBD1
CDR3nt: TGTGCCAGCAGCCTCGAGACAGGGCGTCAGCCCCAGCATTTT
CDR3aa: CASSLETGRQPQHF

abundance: -
j_gene: TRBJ2-7
v_gene: TRBV18
d_gene: TRBD1
CDR3nt: TGTGCCAGCTCACGGGAGACAGGGTGGATCTACGAGCAGTACTTC
CDR3aa: CASSRETGWIYEQYF